A single sample gave rise to the 21 T cell receptor beta chains below, sequenced in a study of T cells in Graves' hyperthyroidism and ophthalmopathy (dated by TCRdb to about 2019). The library came from multiplex PCR. These reads were obtained on an Illumina HiSeq 2000. TCR beta CDR3 regions were amplified from RNA transcripts. For the first round of RT-PCR on the TCR CDR3, the HTBI primer set was used together with the Qiagen OneStep RT-PCR kit. TCRdb ran its own pipeline on the public reads, namely fastp trimming at Q25 and MiXCR clone calling, and kept in-frame beta chains. A single entry per CDR3 protein holds the most common genes and DNA from its merged rows. In this sample the table shows under 350,000 distinct CDR3 sequences, roughly 14% of which occur a single time. Of the sample, 7% to 8.5% falls within the top ten clones. The specimen was blood. These receptors were collected from a woman younger than 45 with Graves' hyperthyroidism that later progressed to Graves' ophthalmopathy.

The rearrangement joins TRBV5-4 to TRBJ1-2; D gene ambiguous. The V gene's germline CDR1 is SGHNT and CDR2 YYREEE (reference sequence). Trimming took 5 bases from V and 0 from J, leaving 17 bases between them. CDR3 length equals 16 residues. CDR3 residues: CASRKVGQTSNYGYTF. CDR3 DNA: TGTGCCAGCAGAAAAGTAGGGCAGACTTCTAACTATGGCTACACCTTC. Combining the CDR3 with reference TRBV5-4 and TRBJ1-2 gives the whole variable domain ETGVTQSPTHLIKTRGQQVTLRCSSQSGHNTVSWYQQALGQGPQFIFQYYREEENGRGNFPPRFSGLQFPNYSSELNVNALELDDSALYLCASRKVGQTSNYGYTFGSGTRLTVV.

This clonotype turned up a few times. This chain joins TRBV4-1 and TRBJ1-4, with D unresolved. The length of the CDR3 is 16 residues. Germline CDR1 MGHRA, CDR2 YSYEKL. Trimming stripped 1 base from V and 3 bases from J, with 12 bases between. The CDR3 is CASSQAETFANEKLFF. The CDR3 bases are TGCGCCAGCAGCCAAGCAGAGACATTCGCTAATGAAAAACTGTTTTTT.

This rearrangement joins TRBV28 to TRBJ2-2, with D possibly TRBD1 on 7 matching bases. The CDR3 is 16 amino acids. The germline CDR1 and CDR2 sequences are MDHEN and SYDVKM. Trimming took off 8 bases at V and 3 bases at J, with 19 bases between the two ends. CDR3 sequence: CASGTPRTGDTGELFF. The CDR3 coding sequence is TGTGCCAGCGGGACTCCCAGGACAGGAGACACCGGGGAGCTGTTTTTT.

This clonotype was counted between two and nine times. The chain has TRBV7-9 and TRBJ1-4; possibly TRBD1 for D (6 bases). V was pared by 5 bases and J by 6 bases, with 16 bases between. Germline loops: CDR1 SEHNR, CDR2 FQNEAQ (reference sequence). The CDR3 sequence is 15 residues long. Written as DNA, the CDR3 is TGTGCCAGCAGCGCCCCCGCGGGGGCTGATGAAAAACTGTTTTTT. It specifies CASSAPAGADEKLFF.

The chain is built from TRBV24-1 and TRBJ1-6; D is undetermined. In germline, CDR1 is KGHDR, CDR2 SFDVKD. Trimming removed 3 bases at V and 6 bases at J, with 8 bases between. The CDR3 consists of 14 residues. The CDR3 nucleotides are TGTGCCACCAGTGATGGGCTTACTAATTCACCCCTCCACTTT. This translates into CATSDGLTNSPLHF.

This clonotype appeared many times. This chain connects TRBV12-3 or TRBV12-4 to TRBJ1-1, with 10 bases that match TRBD1. V was clipped by 3 bases and J by 2 bases; unmatched bases: 3. CDR3 length: 15 residues. CDR3 bases: TGTGCCAGCAGTTTCCCGACAGGGGGCAACACTGAAGCTTTCTTT. It encodes CASSFPTGGNTEAFF.

This clonotype was counted ten times or more. The chain links TRBV18 to TRBJ2-3, with TRBD1 as a possible D gene (5 bases). Germline loops: CDR1 KGHSH, CDR2 LQKENI. V lost 1 base to trimming and J lost 4 bases, with 6 bases between them. This CDR3 has 13 amino acids. CDR3 region: CASSPQGSDTQYF. DNA of the CDR3: TGTGCCAGCTCACCACAGGGGTCAGATACGCAGTATTTT.

This clonotype was recorded many times. CDR3 residues: CATSRGSGGNTEAFF. The CDR3 DNA follows: TGTGCCACCAGCAGAGGTTCGGGCGGGAACACTGAAGCTTTCTTT. V is TRBV15 and J is TRBJ1-1; no clear D gene. The length of the CDR3 is 15 residues. V gave up 1 base and J gave up 1 base, with 10 bases separating them. The germline V gene has CDR1 LNHNV and CDR2 YYDKDF (reference sequence). Combining the CDR3 with reference TRBV15 and TRBJ1-1 gives the whole variable domain DAMVIQNPRYQVTQFGKPVTLSCSQTLNHNVMYWYQQKSSQAPKLLFHYYDKDFNNEADTPDNFQSRRPNTSFCFLDIRSPGLGDTAMYLCATSRGSGGNTEAFFGQGTRLTVV.

The rearrangement joins TRBV5-1 to TRBJ2-3; no clear D gene. This CDR3 has 13 residues. V was clipped by 4 bases and J by 4 bases, with 10 bases between them. The germline CDR1 and CDR2 sequences are SGHRS and YFSETQ. This CDR3 reads CASSPRAPDTQYF. CDR3 in DNA: TGCGCCAGCAGCCCTAGAGCCCCAGATACGCAGTATTTT. Looking up the rest from reference TRBV5-1 and TRBJ2-3 gives the full variable domain: KAGVTQTPRYLIKTRGQQVTLSCSPISGHRSVSWYQQTPGQGLQFLFEYFSETQRNKGNFPGRFSGRQFSNSRSEMNVSTLELGDSALYLCASSPRAPDTQYFGPGTRLTVL.

Ten or more counts support this clonotype. CDR3: CASSTSVGGRAKDGEQYF. The CDR3 nucleotides read TGTGCCAGCAGCACCTCGGTCGGTGGCAGGGCCAAGGACGGCGAGCAGTACTTC. The rearrangement joins TRBV28 to TRBJ2-7; D possibly corresponds to TRBD1 (5 bases). CDR1 MDHEN and CDR2 SYDVKM come from the germline V gene. The CDR3 contains 18 residues. Trimming pared 6 bases from V and 6 bases from J, leaving 30 bases between.

The sample holds many counts of this clonotype. The chain employs TRBV3-1 and TRBJ2-7, with 10 bases lining up with TRBD1. CDR3 size: 16 residues. CDR1 is LGHDT and CDR2 is YNNKEL in the germline V gene (reference sequence). Trimming removed 4 bases from V and 2 bases from J; junction bases left unmatched: 8. CDR3 sequence reads: CASSPAPGQGTYEQYF. The CDR3 DNA follows: TGTGCCAGCAGCCCAGCACCGGGACAGGGGACCTACGAGCAGTACTTC.

This clonotype was found many times. The J gene is TRBJ2-1, the V gene TRBV20-1; a possible D gene is TRBD1 (6 bases). In germline, CDR1 is DFQATT, CDR2 SNEGSKA (reference sequence). The CDR3 has 13 amino acids. The germline V and J ends were trimmed by 0 bases and 7 bases, with 10 bases remaining between them. Here the CDR3 reads CSARDGGWNEQFF. CDR3 DNA: TGCAGTGCTAGAGATGGGGGCTGGAATGAGCAGTTCTTC.

At least ten counts were recorded for this clonotype. The chain carries TRBV28 and TRBJ1-2; D unresolved. The CDR3 runs to 13 residues. Between the trimmed V and J ends, which lost 4 bases and 4 bases, there was a span of 10 bases. CDR1 is MDHEN, CDR2 SYDVKM, per germline. The CDR3 region is CASSSPSIYGYTF. The CDR3 bases are TGTGCCAGCAGTTCCCCCTCTATCTATGGCTACACCTTC.

This chain joins TRBV20-1 and TRBJ1-4, with TRBD1 as a possible D gene (6 bases). The germline V and J ends were trimmed by 0 bases and 7 bases, with 12 bases remaining between them. Per germline, CDR1 DFQATT and CDR2 SNEGSKA (reference sequence). The CDR3 runs 14 residues. CDR3 nucleotide sequence: TGCAGTGCTAGAGAAGGGGGGGCTCTTGAAAAACTGTTTTTT. Protein: CSAREGGALEKLFF.

The chain recombines TRBV10-3 with TRBJ2-4; D uncertain. Trimming left V 2 bases short and J 2 bases short, with 4 bases between. Germline V gene lookup returns CDR1 ENHRY and CDR2 SYGVKD. This CDR3 has 13 residues. CDR3 nucleotides: TGTGCCATCAGTGAGACGACCAAAAACATTCAGTACTTC. Residues: CAISETTKNIQYF.

The sample holds many counts of this clonotype. The chain is built from TRBV12-3 or TRBV12-4 and TRBJ2-7, with D perhaps TRBD1 (5 bases). V lost 3 bases and J lost 5, with 14 bases in between. The CDR3 covers 14 residues. The CDR3 nucleotides read TGTGCCAGCAGTTTGCAGGGTCTTACCCACGAGCAGTACTTC. Protein sequence: CASSLQGLTHEQYF.

This clonotype was detected many times. The chain carries TRBV6-2 or TRBV6-3 and TRBJ2-7; D might be TRBD1 (6 bases). This CDR3 has 16 residues. Germline CDR1 and CDR2: MNHEY and SVGEGT. Deletions cut 2 bases from V and 0 bases from J, with 14 bases between. CDR3 residues: CASSYGSGHHSYEQYF. CDR3 DNA: TGTGCCAGCAGTTACGGGTCGGGACACCACTCCTACGAGCAGTACTTC.

This clonotype was observed many times. V usage is TRBV20-1 and J usage is TRBJ1-5; D may be TRBD1 (6 bases). The V end lost 5 bases, the J end lost 6 bases, and 23 bases lay between the germline ends. CDR3 size: 16 residues. Germline V gene sequence: CDR1 DFQATT, CDR2 SNEGSKA (reference sequence). CDR3 sequence (DNA): TGCAGTGCTCTTGGACGGGACAATGCCATCCCTCAGCCCCAGCATTTT. It specifies CSALGRDNAIPQPQHF.

This clonotype was counted a few times. The chain is built from TRBV29-1 and TRBJ2-1, with 10 bases identical to TRBD1. V dropped 6 bases and J dropped 6; count of bases not matched to a gene: 8. The CDR3 runs 14 residues. Per germline, CDR1 SQVTM and CDR2 ANQGSEA. Written as DNA, the CDR3 is TGCAGCGTAGAGGACCGGGACAGGGGCAATGAGCAGTTCTTC. Residues: CSVEDRDRGNEQFF.

This clonotype was recorded at least ten times. The chain has TRBV7-3 and TRBJ1-2; TRBD1 agrees at 11 bases. From germline, CDR1 is SGHTA and CDR2 FQGTGA. V shed 6 bases, J shed 4 bases, and the junction held 10 bases outside the gene matches. This CDR3 region has 16 residues. CDR3: CASSLGGTGGIYGYTF. The CDR3 bases are TGTGCCAGCAGTCTAGGGGGGACAGGGGGTATCTATGGCTACACCTTC.

Note on this clonotype: Possible read error: a much larger clone is one base away. The rearrangement joins TRBV19 to TRBJ1-5; TRBD1 might be the D (6 bases). CDR1 and CDR2 from the germline V gene are LNHDA and SQIVND (reference sequence). The V end lost 4 bases, the J end lost 3 bases, and 16 bases lay between the germline ends. This CDR3 region has 16 residues. CDR3: CASSTSTGMLNQPQHF. The CDR3 nucleotides are TGTGCCAGTAGTACCTCGACAGGTATGCTCAATCAGCCCCAGCATTTT.